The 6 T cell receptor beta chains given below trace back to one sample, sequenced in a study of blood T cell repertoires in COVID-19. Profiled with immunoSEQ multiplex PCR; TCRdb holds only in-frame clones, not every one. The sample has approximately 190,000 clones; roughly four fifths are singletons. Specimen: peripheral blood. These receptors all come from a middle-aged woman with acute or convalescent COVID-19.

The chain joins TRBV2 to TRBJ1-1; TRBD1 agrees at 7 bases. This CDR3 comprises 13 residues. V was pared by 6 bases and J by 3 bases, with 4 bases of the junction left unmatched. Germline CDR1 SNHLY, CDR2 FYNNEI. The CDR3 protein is CASRDRWDTEAFF. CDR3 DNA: TGTGCCAGCAGGGACAGGTGGGACACTGAAGCTTTCTTT.

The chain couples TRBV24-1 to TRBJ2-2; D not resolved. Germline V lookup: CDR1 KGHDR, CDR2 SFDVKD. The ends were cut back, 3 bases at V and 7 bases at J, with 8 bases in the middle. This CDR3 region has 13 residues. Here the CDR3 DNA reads TGTGCCACCAGTGATAGACTCCTCGGGGAGCTGTTTTTT. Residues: CATSDRLLGELFF.

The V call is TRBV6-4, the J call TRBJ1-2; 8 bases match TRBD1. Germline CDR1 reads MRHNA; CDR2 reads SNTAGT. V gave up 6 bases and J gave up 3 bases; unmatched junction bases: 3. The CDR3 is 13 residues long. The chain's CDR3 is CASRDREHYGYTF. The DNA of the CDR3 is TGTGCCAGCAGGGACAGGGAGCACTATGGCTACACCTTC.

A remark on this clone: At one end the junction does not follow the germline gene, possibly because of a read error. This CDR3 reads CAGRHVAGGYLETQYF. CDR3 nucleotide sequence: TGCGCCGGCAGGCATGTAGCGGGAGGTTATTTGGAGACCCAGTACTTC. V usage is TRBV10-2 and J usage is TRBJ2-5; TRBD2 aligns across 10 bases. Germline CDR1 WSHSY, CDR2 SAAADI. This CDR3 comprises 16 residues.

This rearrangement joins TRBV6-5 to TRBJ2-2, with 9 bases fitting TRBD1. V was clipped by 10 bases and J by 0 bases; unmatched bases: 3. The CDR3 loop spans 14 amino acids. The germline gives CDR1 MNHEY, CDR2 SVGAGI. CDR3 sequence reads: CATTGGANTGELFF. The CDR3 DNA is TGTGCCACCACAGGGGGCGCGAACACCGGGGAGCTGTTTTTT.

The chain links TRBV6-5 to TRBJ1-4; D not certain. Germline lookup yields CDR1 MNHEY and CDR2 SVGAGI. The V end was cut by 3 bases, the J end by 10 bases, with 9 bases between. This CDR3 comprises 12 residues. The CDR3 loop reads CASSYGEGKLFF. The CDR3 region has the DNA TGTGCCAGCAGTTATGGCGAGGGAAAACTGTTTTTT.